This T cell receptor beta chain stems from a study of T cell changes during pregnancy in multiple sclerosis. J gave up 2 bases and V 4 bases, and 7 bases lay outside the gene matches. The germline V gene has CDR1 SGHNT and CDR2 YYREEE (reference sequence). CDR3 length: 15 residues. Profiling relied on immunoSEQ multiplex PCR, and the TCRdb table lists in-frame clones only, not all of them. The sample includes 39,000 or so clones, about nine tenths of them seen just once. This clone came up once. The sequence came from a female donor in good health, enrolled as a control in a pregnancy study. The specimen comprised CD4+ T cells from peripheral blood mononuclear cells, sampled after pregnancy. This chain uses TRBV5-4 with TRBJ2-5; 8 bases match TRBD1. The CDR3 spells CASSRQGSPQETQYF. The CDR3 bases are TGTGCCAGCAGCCGACAGGGGTCCCCTCAAGAGACCCAGTACTTC.